The TCR beta chain described here comes from a study of post-analysis software for immune sequencing data. The overall study: Some patients lacked subtype; others had relapsing-remitting, secondary progressive or progressive-relapsing disease.

V dropped 3 bases and J dropped 1 base, with 6 bases sitting between them. Germline CDR1 is DFQATT and CDR2 is SNEGSKA (reference sequence). The CDR3 loop spans 12 amino acids. Every TCR beta cDNA library bore unique molecular identifiers. The authors obtained 500,000 or so cDNA molecules from about 0.94 to 9.7 million T cells. Via MiXCR, TCRdb re-called the PCR reads, giving one row per CDR3 protein. There are approximately 350,000 distinct CDR3 sequences in the sample; 30% to 45% occur only once, and about an eighth lies in the top ten. Study outcomes and limitations: Diversity measured as normalized Chao1 was significantly lower in multiple sclerosis patients than in controls. Five TRBV segments, including TRBV5-6, TRBV5-1 and TRBV20-1, were more frequent in patients than controls.

About this clonotype itself: The antigen remains unidentified.

The receptor was derived from a girl between 10 and 17 years old with multiple sclerosis. The chain uses TRBV20-1 and TRBJ1-1; D may be TRBD1 (6 bases). Sequencing was carried out using blood. CDR3 amino acids: CSARGQNTEAFF. The CDR3 DNA is TGCAGTGCTAGGGGACAGAACACTGAAGCTTTCTTT.